This passage covers 7 T cell receptor beta chains from one sample sequenced in a study of regulatory T cells in long-lasting Graves disease. Time point in this sample: persistent/refractory GD, antithyroid drugs over 5 years with positive TRAb. PBMCs provided the RNA from which the TCR library was made. For TCR beta, libraries came from iRepertoire HTBI primers and Arm-PCR of CDR3 regions. TCRdb fed the multiplex PCR reads into MiXCR, producing one record per CDR3 protein. The top ten clones hold around 20% of a sample with about 400,000 distinct CDR3 sequences, around 21% of them seen once. The input for sequencing was peripheral blood mononuclear cells (PBMCs), taken when the disease was refractory, from a patient treated with antithyroid drugs. These receptor sequences come from a female donor with Graves disease.

The V call is TRBV6-2 or TRBV6-3, the J call TRBJ1-1; tentatively, D is TRBD1 (5 bases). Looked up from germline, CDR1 is MNHEY and CDR2 is SVGEGT. V lost 6 bases to trimming and J lost 1 base, with 12 bases between them. This CDR3 has 14 residues. CDR3 sequence reads: CASSNPGRNTEAFF. CDR3 nucleotide sequence: TGTGCCAGCAGCAACCCAGGGAGGAACACTGAAGCTTTCTTT.

The chain links TRBV30 to TRBJ1-1; possible D gene TRBD1, 5 bases. The CDR3 is 15 residues long. Per the germline V gene, CDR1 is GTSNPN and CDR2 is SVGIG (reference sequence). Between the trimmed V and J ends, which lost 0 bases and 0 bases, there was a span of 11 bases. CDR3 sequence: CAWSVKGRMNTEAFF. In DNA, the CDR3 is TGTGCCTGGAGTGTAAAGGGACGAATGAACACTGAAGCTTTCTTT.

Comments on this clonotype: This may be a read error: a much more frequent sequence differs by one nucleotide. This chain uses TRBV6-9 with TRBJ2-7, with D uncertain. V lost 3 bases, J lost 2 bases, and 14 bases lay in between. The V gene's germline CDR1 is MNHGY and CDR2 SVAAGI. The CDR3 has 15 amino acids. The CDR3 sequence is CASSYLETDPYEQYF. The CDR3 DNA reads as TGTGCCAGCAGTTACTTGGAGACCGATCCCTACGAGCAGTACTTC.

This chain uses TRBV7-2 with TRBJ2-7; tentatively, D is TRBD2 (6 bases). The CDR3 is 15 residues long. Germline CDR1 SGHTA, CDR2 FQGNSA. The ends were cut back, 1 base at V and 1 base at J, with 11 bases in the middle. CDR3: CASSLDAGRSYEQYF. In DNA, the CDR3 is TGTGCCAGCAGCTTAGATGCAGGGAGGTCCTACGAGCAGTACTTC.

This clonotype came up many times. This rearrangement joins TRBV7-2 to TRBJ1-1, with D maybe TRBD1 (5 bases). Germline V CDR1 and CDR2: SGHTA, FQGNSA. Trimming took off 5 bases at V and 1 base at J, with 20 bases between the two ends. CDR3 size: 17 residues. The CDR3 nucleotides are TGTGCCAGCAGCGCCGGGACCGGACTTCCTTCGAACACTGAAGCTTTCTTT. Translation gives CASSAGTGLPSNTEAFF.

The chain recombines TRBV14 with TRBJ1-2; D perhaps matches TRBD1 (5 bases). Germline V gene lookup returns CDR1 SGHDN and CDR2 FVKESK. V lost 3 bases to trimming and J lost 3 bases, with 11 bases between them. The CDR3 spans 14 residues. CDR3 sequence reads: CASSQRQRDYGYTF. CDR3 nucleotide sequence: TGTGCCAGCAGCCAGCGACAGCGAGACTATGGCTACACCTTC.

The chain carries TRBV12-3 or TRBV12-4 and TRBJ2-1, with D perhaps being TRBD1 or TRBD2 (5 bases each). This CDR3 is built from 11 residues. Trimming cost V 3 bases and J 10 bases, with 7 bases left between them. DNA for the CDR3: TGTGCCAGCAGTTTCGGGACGGAGCAGTTCTTC. Translating it yields CASSFGTEQFF.